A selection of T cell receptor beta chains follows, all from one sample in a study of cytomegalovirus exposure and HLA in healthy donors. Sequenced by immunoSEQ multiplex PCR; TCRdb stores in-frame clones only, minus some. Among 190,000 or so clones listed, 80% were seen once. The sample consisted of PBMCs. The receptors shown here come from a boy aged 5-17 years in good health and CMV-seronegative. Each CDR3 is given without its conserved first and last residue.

cdr3_aa: ASSPGQGTRDTEAF
v_call: TRBV7-9

cdr3_aa: ASSPTGEDEKLF
v_call: TRBV9

cdr3_aa: ASSVQSSGNTIY
v_call: TRBV10-1

cdr3_aa: ASSRGSFGVNTEAF
v_call: TRBV19

cdr3_aa: ASSLSPRPTGGTEAF
v_call: TRBV4-2

cdr3_aa: SVFLSWTVGENGLF
v_call: TRBV29-1

cdr3_aa: ASPRGDNEQY
v_call: TRBV5-8

cdr3_aa: ASSLVGRANYGYT
v_call: TRBV7-8

cdr3_aa: ASSSDRGGRAEAF
v_call: TRBV7-8

cdr3_aa: ASSQDRDRVPGELF
v_call: TRBV4-1

cdr3_aa: ASSVDWGGDASNQPQH
v_call: TRBV2

cdr3_aa: ASTRTLNTEAF
v_call: TRBV6-5

cdr3_aa: ASSESGLANEQF
v_call: TRBV9

cdr3_aa: ASTQPGAGGSTEAF
v_call: TRBV6-6

cdr3_aa: ASSVGRGPANTEAF
v_call: TRBV9

cdr3_aa: SVHRTMNTEAF
v_call: TRBV29-1

cdr3_aa: ASRPPQRSYEQY
v_call: TRBV6-1

cdr3_aa: ASSHATGKGYT
v_call: TRBV13

cdr3_aa: ASSLGWGDSYEQY
v_call: TRBV4-1

cdr3_aa: ASSTGLRSTDTQY
v_call: TRBV7-3

cdr3_aa: ASSQEGGGWFTEAF
v_call: TRBV19

cdr3_aa: ASSLTGQSSGNTIY
v_call: TRBV7-3

cdr3_aa: ASSLGLPSEQY
v_call: TRBV5-6